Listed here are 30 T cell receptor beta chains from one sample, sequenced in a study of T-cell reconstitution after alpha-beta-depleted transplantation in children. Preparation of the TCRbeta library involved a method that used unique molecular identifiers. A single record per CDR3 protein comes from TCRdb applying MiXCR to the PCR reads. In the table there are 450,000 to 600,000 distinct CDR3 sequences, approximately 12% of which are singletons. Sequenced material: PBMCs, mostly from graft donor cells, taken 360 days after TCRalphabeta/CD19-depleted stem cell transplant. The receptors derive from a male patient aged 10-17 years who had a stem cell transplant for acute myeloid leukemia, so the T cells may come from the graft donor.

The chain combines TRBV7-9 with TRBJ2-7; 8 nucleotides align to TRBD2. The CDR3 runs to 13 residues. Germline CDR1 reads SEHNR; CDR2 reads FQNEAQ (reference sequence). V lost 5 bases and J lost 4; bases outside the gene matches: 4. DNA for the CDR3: TGTGCCAGCAGCGAGATAGCGGGATACGAGCAGTACTTC. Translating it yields CASSEIAGYEQYF.

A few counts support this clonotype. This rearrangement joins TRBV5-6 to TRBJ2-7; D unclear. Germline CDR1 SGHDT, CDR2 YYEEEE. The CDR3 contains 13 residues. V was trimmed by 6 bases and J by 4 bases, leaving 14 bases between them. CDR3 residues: CASTLVNHYEQYF. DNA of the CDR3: TGTGCCAGCACCCTAGTGAACCATTACGAGCAGTACTTC.

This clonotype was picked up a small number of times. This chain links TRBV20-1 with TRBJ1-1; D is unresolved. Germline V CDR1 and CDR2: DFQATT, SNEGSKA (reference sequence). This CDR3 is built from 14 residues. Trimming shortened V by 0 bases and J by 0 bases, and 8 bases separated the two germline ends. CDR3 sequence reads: CSARDLGMNTEAFF. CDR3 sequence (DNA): TGCAGTGCTAGAGATTTAGGGATGAACACTGAAGCTTTCTTT.

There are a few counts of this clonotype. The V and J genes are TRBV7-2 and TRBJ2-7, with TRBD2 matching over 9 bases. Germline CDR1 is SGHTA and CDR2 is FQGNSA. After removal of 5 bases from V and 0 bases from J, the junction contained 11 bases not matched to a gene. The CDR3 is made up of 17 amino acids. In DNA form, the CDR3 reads TGTGCCAGCAGCAGAGGACTAGCGACCCCGCGCTCCTACGAGCAGTACTTC. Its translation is CASSRGLATPRSYEQYF.

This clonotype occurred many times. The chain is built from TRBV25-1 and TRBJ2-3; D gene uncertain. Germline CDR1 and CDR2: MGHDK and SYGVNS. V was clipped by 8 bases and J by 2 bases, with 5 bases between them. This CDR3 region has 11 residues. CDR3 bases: TGTGCCAGCGGCCTCACAGATACGCAGTATTTT. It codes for CASGLTDTQYF. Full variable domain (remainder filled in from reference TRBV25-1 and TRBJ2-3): EADIYQTPRYLVIGTGKKITLECSQTMGHDKMYWYQQDPGMELHLIHYSYGVNSTEKGDLSSESTVSRIRTEHFPLTLESARPSHTSQYLCASGLTDTQYFGPGTRLTVL.

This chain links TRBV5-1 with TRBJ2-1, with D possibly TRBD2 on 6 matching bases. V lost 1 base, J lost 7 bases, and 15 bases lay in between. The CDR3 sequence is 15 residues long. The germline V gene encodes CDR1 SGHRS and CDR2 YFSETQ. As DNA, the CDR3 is TGCGCCAGCAGCTTGATTGGCGGGATTAGAAATGAGCAGTTCTTC. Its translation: CASSLIGGIRNEQFF.

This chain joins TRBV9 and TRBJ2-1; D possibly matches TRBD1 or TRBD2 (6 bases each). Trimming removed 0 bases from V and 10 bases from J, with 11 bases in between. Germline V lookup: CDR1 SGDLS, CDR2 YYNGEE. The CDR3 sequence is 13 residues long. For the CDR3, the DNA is TGTGCCAGCAGCGTAGGGGGGGCAGGGGAGCAGTTCTTC. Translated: CASSVGGAGEQFF.

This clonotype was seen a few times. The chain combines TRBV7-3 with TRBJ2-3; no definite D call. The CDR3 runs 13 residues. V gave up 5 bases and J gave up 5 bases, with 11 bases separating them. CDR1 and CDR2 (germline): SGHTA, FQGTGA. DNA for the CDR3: TGTGCCAGCAGCATCCTCGGACGAGATACGCAGTATTTT. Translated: CASSILGRDTQYF.

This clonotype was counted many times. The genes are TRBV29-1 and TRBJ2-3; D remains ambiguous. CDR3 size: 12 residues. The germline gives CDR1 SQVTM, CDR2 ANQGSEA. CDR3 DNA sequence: TGCAGGTGGACCTCCTGCACAGATACGCAGTATTTT. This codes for CRWTSCTDTQYF.

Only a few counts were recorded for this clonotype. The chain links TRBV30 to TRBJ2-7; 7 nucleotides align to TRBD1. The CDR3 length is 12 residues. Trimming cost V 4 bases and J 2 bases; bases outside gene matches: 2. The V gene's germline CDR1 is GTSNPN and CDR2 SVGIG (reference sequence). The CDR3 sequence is CAWTDRAYEQYF. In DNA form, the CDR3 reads TGTGCCTGGACCGACAGGGCCTACGAGCAGTACTTC. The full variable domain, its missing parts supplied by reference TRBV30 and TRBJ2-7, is SQTIHQWPATLVQPVGSPLSLECTVEGTSNPNLYWYRQAAGRGLQLLFYSVGIGQISSEVPQNLSASRPQDRQFILSSKKLLLSDSGFYLCAWTDRAYEQYFGPGTRLTVT.

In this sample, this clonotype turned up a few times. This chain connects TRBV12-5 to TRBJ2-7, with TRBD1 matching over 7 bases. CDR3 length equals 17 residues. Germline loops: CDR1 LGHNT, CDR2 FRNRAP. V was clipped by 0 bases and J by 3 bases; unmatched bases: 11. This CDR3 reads CASGLVTPGQSNYEQYF. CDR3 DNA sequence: TGTGCTAGTGGTTTGGTTACCCCGGGACAGAGTAACTACGAGCAGTACTTC.

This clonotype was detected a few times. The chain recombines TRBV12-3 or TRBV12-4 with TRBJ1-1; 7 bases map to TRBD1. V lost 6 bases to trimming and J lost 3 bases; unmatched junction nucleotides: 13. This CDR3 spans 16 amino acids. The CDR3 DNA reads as TGTGCCAGCAGCCGAGACAGGGTTTCCTCCTACACTGAAGCTTTCTTT. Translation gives CASSRDRVSSYTEAFF.

The CDR3 bases are TGTGCCAGCACGCCTGTCTACTCTGGAAACACCATATATTTT. As protein: CASTPVYSGNTIYF. The genes are TRBV6-2 or TRBV6-3 and TRBJ1-3, with D unresolved. Trimming removed 7 bases from V and 0 bases from J, with 10 bases in between. The CDR3 is 14 residues long. Germline values: CDR1 MNHEY, CDR2 SVGEGT.

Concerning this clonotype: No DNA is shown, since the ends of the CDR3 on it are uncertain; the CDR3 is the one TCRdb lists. The chain's CDR3 is CASSTSTRHTGELFF. This chain uses TRBV6-2 or TRBV6-3 with TRBJ2-2. The V gene's germline CDR1 is MNHEY and CDR2 SVGEGT. A total of 15 residues make up the CDR3, ends included.

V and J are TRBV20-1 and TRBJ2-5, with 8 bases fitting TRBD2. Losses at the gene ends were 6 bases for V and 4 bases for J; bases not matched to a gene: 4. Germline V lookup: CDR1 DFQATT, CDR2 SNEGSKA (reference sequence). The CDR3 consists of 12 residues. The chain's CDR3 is CSAPGTRETQYF. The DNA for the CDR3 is TGCAGTGCCCCCGGGACTAGAGAGACCCAGTACTTC.

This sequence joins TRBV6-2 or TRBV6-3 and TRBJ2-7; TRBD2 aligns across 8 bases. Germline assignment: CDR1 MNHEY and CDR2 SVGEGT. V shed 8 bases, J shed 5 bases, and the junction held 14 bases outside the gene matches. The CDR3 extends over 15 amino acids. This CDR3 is CASGRLTAGAHEQYF. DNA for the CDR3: TGTGCCAGCGGCCGGTTGACAGCGGGAGCTCACGAGCAGTACTTC.

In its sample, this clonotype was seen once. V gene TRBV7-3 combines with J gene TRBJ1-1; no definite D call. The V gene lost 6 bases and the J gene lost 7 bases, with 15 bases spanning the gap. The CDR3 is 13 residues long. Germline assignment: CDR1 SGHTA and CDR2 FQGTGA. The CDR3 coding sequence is TGTGCCAGCAGTTTAGGGCGGTCAGGTGAAGCTTTCTTT. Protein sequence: CASSLGRSGEAFF.

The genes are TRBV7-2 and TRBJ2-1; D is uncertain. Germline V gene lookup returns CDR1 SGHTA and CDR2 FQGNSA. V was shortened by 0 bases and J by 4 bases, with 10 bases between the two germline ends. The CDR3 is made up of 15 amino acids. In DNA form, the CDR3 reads TGTGCCAGCAGCTTAGCGGGCAGCGTATACAATGAGCAGTTCTTC. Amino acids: CASSLAGSVYNEQFF.

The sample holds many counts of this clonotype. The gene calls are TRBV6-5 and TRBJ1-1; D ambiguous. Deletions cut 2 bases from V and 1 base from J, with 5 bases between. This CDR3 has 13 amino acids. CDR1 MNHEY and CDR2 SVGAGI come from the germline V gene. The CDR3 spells CASSYLANTEAFF. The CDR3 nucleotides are TGTGCCAGCAGTTACCTGGCGAACACTGAAGCTTTCTTT.

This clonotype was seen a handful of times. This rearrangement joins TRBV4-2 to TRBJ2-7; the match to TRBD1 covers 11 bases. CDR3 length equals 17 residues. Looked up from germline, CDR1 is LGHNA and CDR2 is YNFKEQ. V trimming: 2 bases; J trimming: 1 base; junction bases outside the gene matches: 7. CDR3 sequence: CASSQPGQGAESYEQYF. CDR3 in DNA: TGTGCCAGCAGCCAACCCGGACAGGGGGCGGAATCCTACGAGCAGTACTTC.

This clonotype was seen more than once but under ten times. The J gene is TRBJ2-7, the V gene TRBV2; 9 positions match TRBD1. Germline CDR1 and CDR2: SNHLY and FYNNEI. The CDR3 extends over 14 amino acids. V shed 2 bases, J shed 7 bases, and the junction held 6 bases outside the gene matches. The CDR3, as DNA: TGTGCCAGCAGTGAAAGGACAGGGGACAGGGAGCAGTACTTC. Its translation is CASSERTGDREQYF.

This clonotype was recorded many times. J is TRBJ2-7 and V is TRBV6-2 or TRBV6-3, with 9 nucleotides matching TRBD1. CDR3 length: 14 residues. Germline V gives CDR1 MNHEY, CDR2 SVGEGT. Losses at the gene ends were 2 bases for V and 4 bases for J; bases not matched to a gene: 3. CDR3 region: CASSYGTGRYEQYF. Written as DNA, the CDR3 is TGTGCCAGCAGTTACGGGACAGGGAGGTACGAGCAGTACTTC.

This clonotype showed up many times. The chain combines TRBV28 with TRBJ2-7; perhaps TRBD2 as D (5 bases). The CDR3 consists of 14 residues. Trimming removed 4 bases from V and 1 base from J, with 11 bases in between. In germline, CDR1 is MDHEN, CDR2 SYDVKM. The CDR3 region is CASSYWTDSYEQYF. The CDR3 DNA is TGTGCCAGCAGTTACTGGACTGATTCCTACGAGCAGTACTTC.

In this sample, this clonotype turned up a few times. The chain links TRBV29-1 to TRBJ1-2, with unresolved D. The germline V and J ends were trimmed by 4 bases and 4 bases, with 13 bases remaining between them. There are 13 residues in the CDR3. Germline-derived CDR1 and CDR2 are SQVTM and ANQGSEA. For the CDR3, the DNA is TGCAGCGTTGCGAGAGGTGATGCCTATGGCTACACCTTC. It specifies CSVARGDAYGYTF. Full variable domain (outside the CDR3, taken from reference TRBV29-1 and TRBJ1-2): SAVISQKPSRDICQRGTSLTIQCQVDSQVTMMFWYRQQPGQSLTLIATANQGSEATYESGFVIDKFPISRPNLTFSTLTVSNMSPEDSSIYLCSVARGDAYGYTFGSGTRLTVV.

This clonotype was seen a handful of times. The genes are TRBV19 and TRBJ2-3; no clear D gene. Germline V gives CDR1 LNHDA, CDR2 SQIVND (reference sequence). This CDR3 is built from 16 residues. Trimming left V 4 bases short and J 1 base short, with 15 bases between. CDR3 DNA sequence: TGTGCCAGTAGTACGTACCGTCCCGACGGCACAGATACGCAGTATTTT. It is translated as CASSTYRPDGTDTQYF.

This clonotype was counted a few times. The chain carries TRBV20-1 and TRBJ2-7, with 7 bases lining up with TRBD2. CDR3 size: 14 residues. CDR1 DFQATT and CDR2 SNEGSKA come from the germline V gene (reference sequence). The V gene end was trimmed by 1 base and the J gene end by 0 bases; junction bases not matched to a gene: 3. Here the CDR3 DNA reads TGCAGTGCTAGAGGGGAGGGGATCTCCTACGAGCAGTACTTC. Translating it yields CSARGEGISYEQYF.

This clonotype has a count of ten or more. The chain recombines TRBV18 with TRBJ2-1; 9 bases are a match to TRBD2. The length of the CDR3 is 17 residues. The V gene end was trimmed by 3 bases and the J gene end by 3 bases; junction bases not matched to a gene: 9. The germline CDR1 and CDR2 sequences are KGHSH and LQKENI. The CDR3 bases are TGTGCCAGCTCACCGAGGGCTAGCGGGATCGACTACAATGAGCAGTTCTTC. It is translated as CASSPRASGIDYNEQFF.

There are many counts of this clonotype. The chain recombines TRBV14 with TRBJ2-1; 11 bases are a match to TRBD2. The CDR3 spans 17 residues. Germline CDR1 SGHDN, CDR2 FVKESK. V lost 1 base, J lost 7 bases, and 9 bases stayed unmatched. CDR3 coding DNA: TGTGCCAGCAGCCAAGCGTTCCTAGCGGGAGGTGGAAATGAGCAGTTCTTC. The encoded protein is CASSQAFLAGGGNEQFF. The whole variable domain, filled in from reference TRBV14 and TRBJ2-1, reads EAGVTQFPSHSVIEKGQTVTLRCDPISGHDNLYWYRRVMGKEIKFLLHFVKESKQDESGMPNNRFLAERTGGTYSTLKVQPAELEDSGVYFCASSQAFLAGGGNEQFFGPGTRLTVL.

The DNA for the CDR3 is TGTGCCATCAGTACAACGGTGGGACTAGCGGGAGGGTCTACAGATACGCAGTATTTT. Encoded protein: CAISTTVGLAGGSTDTQYF. The chain has TRBV13 and TRBJ2-3; 16 bases agree with TRBD2. CDR3 size: 19 residues. CDR1 is PRHDT and CDR2 is FYEKMQ in the germline V gene (reference sequence). V was pared by 10 bases and J by 3 bases, with 16 bases of the junction left unmatched.

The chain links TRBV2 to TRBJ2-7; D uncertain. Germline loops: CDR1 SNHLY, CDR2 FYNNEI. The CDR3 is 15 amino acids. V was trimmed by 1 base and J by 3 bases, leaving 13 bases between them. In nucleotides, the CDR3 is TGTGCCAGCAGTGAAGGAGATGGGTACTACTACGAGCAGTACTTC. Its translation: CASSEGDGYYYEQYF.